Each of the 11 T cell receptor beta chains below was sequenced from the same sample in a study of CD8+ T cells in alopecia areata. In each case, RNA was isolated and then reverse transcribed into cDNA as the sequencing template. This table comes from immunoSEQ multiplex PCR, and its TCRdb copy is limited to in-frame clones, with some not included. The top ten clones hold roughly an eighth of a sample with 160,000 or so clones, about 70% of them seen once. Sequencing was performed on CD8+ T cells sorted from blood, taken at week 0. Receptor source: a human donor with alopecia areata.

The chain is built from TRBV27 and TRBJ1-4; possible D gene TRBD1, 6 bases. Trimming took off 6 bases at V and 8 bases at J, with 22 bases between the two ends. Germline V CDR1 and CDR2: MNHEY, SMNVEV (reference sequence). This CDR3 region has 16 residues. The CDR3 protein is CASSNRPGVLGEKLFF. DNA for the CDR3: TGTGCCAGCAGCAATAGACCAGGGGTATTAGGGGAAAAACTGTTTTTT.

The genes are TRBV13 and TRBJ1-1; no firm D call. V shed 5 bases and J shed 2 bases, with 6 bases lying between them. The germline V gene has CDR1 PRHDT and CDR2 FYEKMQ (reference sequence). This CDR3 has 12 residues. CDR3 sequence (DNA): TGTGCCAGCAGCCCGGGCAACACTGAAGCTTTCTTT. It codes for CASSPGNTEAFF.

This clone was observed a few times. V is TRBV7-9 and J is TRBJ1-1, with a weak D call TRBD1 (6 bases). In germline, CDR1 is SEHNR, CDR2 FQNEAQ (reference sequence). The CDR3 has 15 amino acids. The V end was cut by 2 bases, the J end by 1 base, with 11 bases between. CDR3: CASSLPGARNTEAFF. The CDR3 DNA is TGTGCCAGCAGCTTACCGGGGGCACGGAACACTGAAGCTTTCTTT.

The chain is built from TRBV5-1 and TRBJ2-5, with 9 bases aligning to TRBD1. The germline V gene has CDR1 SGHRS and CDR2 YFSETQ. V dropped 0 bases and J dropped 5; count of bases not matched to a gene: 14. The CDR3 extends over 18 amino acids. DNA of the CDR3: TGCGCCAGCAGCTTGGGAACGGAGTGGGACAGGGTTGTTGAGACCCAGTACTTC. Its translation: CASSLGTEWDRVVETQYF.

The V call is TRBV6-5, the J call TRBJ2-4, with D tentatively TRBD1 or TRBD2 (5 bases each). Germline V gene sequence: CDR1 MNHEY, CDR2 SVGAGI. V dropped 0 bases and J dropped 0 bases, with 9 bases sitting between them. The CDR3 spans 16 residues. CDR3 DNA sequence: TGTGCCAGCAGTTACTCTTTGGGGGTAGCCAAAAACATTCAGTACTTC. Translating gives CASSYSLGVAKNIQYF.

This clone was found a few times. This CDR3 is also generated by other DNA sequences in the sample. This chain connects TRBV4-1 to TRBJ2-7; maybe TRBD2 (5 bases). V was cut by 1 base and J by 3 bases, with 10 bases left in between. The CDR3 contains 14 residues. CDR1 is MGHRA and CDR2 is YSYEKL in the germline V gene. The CDR3 bases are TGCGCCAGCAGCCAAGGTGCGGGCGGCTACGAGCAGTACTTC. Amino acids: CASSQGAGGYEQYF.

V and J are TRBV5-1 and TRBJ2-1; D unresolved. Germline V gene sequence: CDR1 SGHRS, CDR2 YFSETQ. This CDR3 has 15 amino acids. V lost 0 bases to trimming and J lost 8 bases, with 15 bases between them. The CDR3 reads CASSLAWRPFDEQFF. The CDR3 bases are TGCGCCAGCAGCTTGGCCTGGCGACCTTTCGATGAGCAGTTCTTC.

The chain recombines TRBV30 with TRBJ1-6; 7 bases map to TRBD1. The CDR3 is 14 residues long. Germline CDR1 GTSNPN, CDR2 SVGIG (reference sequence). V lost 3 bases, J lost 7 bases, and 6 bases stayed unmatched. CDR3 amino acids: CAWRETGFNSPLHF. The CDR3 DNA reads TGTGCCTGGAGAGAGACAGGGTTCAATTCACCCCTCCACTTT.

This chain links TRBV6-6 with TRBJ2-7; 9 bases line up with TRBD1. The CDR3 is 16 residues long. CDR1 is MNHNY and CDR2 is SVGAGI in the germline V gene (reference sequence). V lost 2 bases, J lost 3 bases, and 8 bases stayed unmatched. CDR3 sequence reads: CASSYRTGESIYEQYF. The CDR3 nucleotides are TGTGCCAGCAGTTACCGGACAGGGGAGAGTATCTACGAGCAGTACTTC.

This chain links TRBV5-6 with TRBJ1-2; D uncertain. Germline assignment: CDR1 SGHDT and CDR2 YYEEEE. This CDR3 comprises 13 residues. Trimming took off 9 bases at V and 4 bases at J, with 16 bases between the two ends. The CDR3 reads CATKESYGYGYTF. The CDR3 DNA follows: TGTGCCACCAAGGAGTCCTACGGCTATGGCTACACCTTC.

The rearrangement joins TRBV5-4 to TRBJ2-7, with 9 bases that match TRBD2. Germline loops: CDR1 SGHNT, CDR2 YYREEE (reference sequence). The CDR3 is 14 amino acids. The trim removed 6 bases at V and 4 bases at J, leaving 8 bases unmatched. The CDR3 region has the DNA TGTGCCAGCACCCAGGGACTAGCCGGTTACGAGCAGTACTTC. Translating it yields CASTQGLAGYEQYF.